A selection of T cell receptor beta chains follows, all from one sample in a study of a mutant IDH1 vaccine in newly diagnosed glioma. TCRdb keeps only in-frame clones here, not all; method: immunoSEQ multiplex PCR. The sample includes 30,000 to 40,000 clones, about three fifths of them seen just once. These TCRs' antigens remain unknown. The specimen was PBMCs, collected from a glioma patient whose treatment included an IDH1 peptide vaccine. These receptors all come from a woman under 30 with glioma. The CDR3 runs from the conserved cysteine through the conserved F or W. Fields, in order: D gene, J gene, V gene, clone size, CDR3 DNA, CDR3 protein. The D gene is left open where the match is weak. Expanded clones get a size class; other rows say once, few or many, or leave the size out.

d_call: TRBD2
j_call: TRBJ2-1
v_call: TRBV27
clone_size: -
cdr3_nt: TGTGCCAGCAGTTTAAGCCGGGAGGCCCCCAATGAGCAGTTCTTC
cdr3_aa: CASSLSREAPNEQFF

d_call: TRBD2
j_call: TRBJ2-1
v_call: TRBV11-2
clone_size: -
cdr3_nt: TGTGCCAGCAGCTTATTTAGCGGGAGGGGGAACAATGAGCAGTTCTTC
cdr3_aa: CASSLFSGRGNNEQFF

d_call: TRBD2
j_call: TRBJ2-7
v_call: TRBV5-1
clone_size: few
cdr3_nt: TGCGCCAGCAGCTTGGGGACTAGAAGTGAGGAGCAGTACTTC
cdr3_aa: CASSLGTRSEEQYF

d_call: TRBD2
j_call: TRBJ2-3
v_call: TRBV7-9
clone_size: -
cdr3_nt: TGTGCCAGCAGCCCTCAAGCGGGGGGGACAGATACGCAGTATTTT
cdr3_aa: CASSPQAGGTDTQYF

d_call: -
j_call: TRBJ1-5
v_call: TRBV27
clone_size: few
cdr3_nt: TGTGCCAGCAGTTTAGGGCATCTTAGCAATCAGCCCCAGCATTTT
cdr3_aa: CASSLGHLSNQPQHF

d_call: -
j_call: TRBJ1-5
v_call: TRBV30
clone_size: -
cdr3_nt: TGTGCCTTGAAACAGGGATCTCAGCCCCAGCATTTT
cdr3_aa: CALKQGSQPQHF

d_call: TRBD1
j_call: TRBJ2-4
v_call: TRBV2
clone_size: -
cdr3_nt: TGTGCCAGCAGTAAAATTCCCGGGACAGGGATTCCCAAAAACATTCAGTACTTC
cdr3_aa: CASSKIPGTGIPKNIQYF

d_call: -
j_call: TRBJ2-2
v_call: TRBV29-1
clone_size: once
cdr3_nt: TGCAGCGGAGGTAGCGGTGCGCTGGCCGGGGAGCTGTTTTTT
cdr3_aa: CSGGSGALAGELFF

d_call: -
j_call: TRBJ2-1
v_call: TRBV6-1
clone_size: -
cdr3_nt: TGTGCCAGCAAGGAGGGGGATCACTACAATGAGCAGTTCTTC
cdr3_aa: CASKEGDHYNEQFF

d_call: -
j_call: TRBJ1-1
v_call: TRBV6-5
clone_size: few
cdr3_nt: TGTGCCAGCAGTTATTTCCCGGGGAGTACTGAAGCTTTCTTT
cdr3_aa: CASSYFPGSTEAFF

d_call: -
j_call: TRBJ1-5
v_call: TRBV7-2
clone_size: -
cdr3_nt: TGTGCCAGCAGCTTAGCGGGAAGGAGCAATCAGCCCCAGCATTTT
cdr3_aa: CASSLAGRSNQPQHF

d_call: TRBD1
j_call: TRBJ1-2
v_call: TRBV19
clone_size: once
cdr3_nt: TGTGCCAGTAGTCTCAAGGGACAGGGGTATGGCTACACCTTC
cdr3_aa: CASSLKGQGYGYTF

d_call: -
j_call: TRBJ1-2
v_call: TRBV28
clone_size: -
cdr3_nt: TGTGCCAGCAGTTTTATATCCTATGGCTACACCTTC
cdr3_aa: CASSFISYGYTF

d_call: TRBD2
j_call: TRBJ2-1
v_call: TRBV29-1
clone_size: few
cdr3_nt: TGCAGCGTTGTTCCTAGCGGGATCTCCTACAATGAGCAGTTCTTC
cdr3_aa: CSVVPSGISYNEQFF

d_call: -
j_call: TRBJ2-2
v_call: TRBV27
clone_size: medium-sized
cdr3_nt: TGTGCCAGCAGTATCGTCTCAGGGGCCGGGGAGCTGTTTTTT
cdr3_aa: CASSIVSGAGELFF

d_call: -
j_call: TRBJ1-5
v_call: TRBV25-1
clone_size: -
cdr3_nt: TGTGCCAGCAGTGAATCCGACAGTGACAATCAGCCCCAGCATTTT
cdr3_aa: CASSESDSDNQPQHF

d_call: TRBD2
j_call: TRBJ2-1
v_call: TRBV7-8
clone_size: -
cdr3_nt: TGTGCCAGCAGCTCTGGACTAGCGGGAGGGCCTGGATACAATGAGCAGTTCTTC
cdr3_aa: CASSSGLAGGPGYNEQFF

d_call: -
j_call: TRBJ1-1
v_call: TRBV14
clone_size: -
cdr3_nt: TGTGCCAGCAGCCCCGGGACACCGAACACTGAAGCTTTCTTT
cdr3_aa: CASSPGTPNTEAFF

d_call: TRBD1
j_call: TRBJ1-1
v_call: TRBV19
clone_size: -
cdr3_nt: TGTGCCAGTAGTATAGTGACAGGGTCTGAAGCTTTCTTT
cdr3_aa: CASSIVTGSEAFF

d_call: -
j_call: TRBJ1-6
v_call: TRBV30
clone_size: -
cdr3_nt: TGTGCCTGGAGCCTCAATTCACCCCTCCACTTT
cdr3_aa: CAWSLNSPLHF

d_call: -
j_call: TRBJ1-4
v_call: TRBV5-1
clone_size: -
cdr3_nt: TGCGCCAGCAGTCCGGGGAACGGGGCTAATGAAAAACTGTTTTTT
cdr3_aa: CASSPGNGANEKLFF

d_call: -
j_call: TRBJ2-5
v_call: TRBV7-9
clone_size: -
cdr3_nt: TGTGCCACAAGGACAGCGGAAGAGACCCAGTACTTC
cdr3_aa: CATRTAEETQYF

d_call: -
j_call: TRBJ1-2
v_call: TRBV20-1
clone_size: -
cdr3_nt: TGCAGTGCTAGAGTGGGTGGCTACACCTTC
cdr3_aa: CSARVGGYTF

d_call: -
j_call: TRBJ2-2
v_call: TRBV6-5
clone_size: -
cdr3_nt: TGTGCCAGCAGTTATGAGCCAAACACCGGGGAGCTGTTTTTT
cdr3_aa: CASSYEPNTGELFF

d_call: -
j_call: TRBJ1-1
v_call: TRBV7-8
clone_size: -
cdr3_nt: TGTGCCAGCAGCTTAAGAGAAACTGAAGCTTTCTTT
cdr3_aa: CASSLRETEAFF

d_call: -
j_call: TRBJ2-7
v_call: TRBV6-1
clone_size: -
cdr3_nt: TGTGCCAGCAGGAGTACCTACGAGCAGTACTTC
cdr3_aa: CASRSTYEQYF

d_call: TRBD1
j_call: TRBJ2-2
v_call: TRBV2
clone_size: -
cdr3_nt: TGTGCCAGCAGTGGCCCGAACAGGGGAGCCGGGGAGCTGTTTTTT
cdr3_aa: CASSGPNRGAGELFF

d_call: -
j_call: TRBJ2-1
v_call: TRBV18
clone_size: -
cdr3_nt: TGTGCCAGCTCACCTTCGGAGATACTGAGGTTAATGAGTCCGTTCTTC
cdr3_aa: CASSPSEILRLMSPFF

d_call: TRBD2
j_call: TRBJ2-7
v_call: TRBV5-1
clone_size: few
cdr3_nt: TGCGCCAGCAGCCGGGCCTCTAGCGGGAGCTACGAGCAGTACTTC
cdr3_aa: CASSRASSGSYEQYF

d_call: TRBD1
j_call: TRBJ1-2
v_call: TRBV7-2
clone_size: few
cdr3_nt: TGTGCCAGCAGCGTACAGGGGAACTATGGCTACACCTTC
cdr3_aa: CASSVQGNYGYTF

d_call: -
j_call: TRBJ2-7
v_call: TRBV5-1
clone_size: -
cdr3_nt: TGCGCCAGCAGCTTGGCGAGGGACGGTTACGAGCAGTACTTC
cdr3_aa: CASSLARDGYEQYF

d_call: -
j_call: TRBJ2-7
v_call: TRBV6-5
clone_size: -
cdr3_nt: TGTGCCAGCAGTTACTCGATTAGGGAATCCTACGAGCAGTACTTC
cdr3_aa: CASSYSIRESYEQYF

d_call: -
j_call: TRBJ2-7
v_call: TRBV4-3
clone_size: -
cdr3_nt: TGCGCCAGCAGCCAAGGGGTTTCTGGGCCCGAGCAGTACTTC
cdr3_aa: CASSQGVSGPEQYF

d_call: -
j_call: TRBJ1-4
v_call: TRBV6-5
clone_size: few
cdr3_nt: TGTGCCAGCAGCCTTTGGGGGGACGAAAAACTGTTTTTT
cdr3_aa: CASSLWGDEKLFF

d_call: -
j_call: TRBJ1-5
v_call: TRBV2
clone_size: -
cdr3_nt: TGTGCCAGCAGTGCGTCAGTTAGCAATCAGCCCCAGCATTTT
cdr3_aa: CASSASVSNQPQHF

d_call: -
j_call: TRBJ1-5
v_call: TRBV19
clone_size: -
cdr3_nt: TGTGCCAGTAGTACCCCAGGGGCGGTTGGTCAGCCCCAGCATTTT
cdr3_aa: CASSTPGAVGQPQHF

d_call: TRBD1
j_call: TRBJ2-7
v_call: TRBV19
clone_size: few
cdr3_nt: TGTGCCAGTAGTACGGACAGGGGAGGCTACGAGCAGTACTTC
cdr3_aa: CASSTDRGGYEQYF

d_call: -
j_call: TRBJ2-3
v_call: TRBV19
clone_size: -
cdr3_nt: TGTGCCAGTAGTCAGCTAGCAGATACGCAGTATTTT
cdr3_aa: CASSQLADTQYF

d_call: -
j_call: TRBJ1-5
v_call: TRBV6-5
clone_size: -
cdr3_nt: TGTGCCAGCAGTCCCCTGACAGGTGACCAGCCCCAGCATTTT
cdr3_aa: CASSPLTGDQPQHF

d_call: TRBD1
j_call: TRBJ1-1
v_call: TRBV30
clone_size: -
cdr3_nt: TGTGCCTTCCAACAGGGGGCAGGTTTAGCTTTCTTT
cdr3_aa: CAFQQGAGLAFF

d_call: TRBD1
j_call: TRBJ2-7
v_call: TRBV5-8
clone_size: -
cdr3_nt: TGTGCCAGCAGCTTCGACAGGGGCTACGAGCAGTACTTC
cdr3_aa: CASSFDRGYEQYF